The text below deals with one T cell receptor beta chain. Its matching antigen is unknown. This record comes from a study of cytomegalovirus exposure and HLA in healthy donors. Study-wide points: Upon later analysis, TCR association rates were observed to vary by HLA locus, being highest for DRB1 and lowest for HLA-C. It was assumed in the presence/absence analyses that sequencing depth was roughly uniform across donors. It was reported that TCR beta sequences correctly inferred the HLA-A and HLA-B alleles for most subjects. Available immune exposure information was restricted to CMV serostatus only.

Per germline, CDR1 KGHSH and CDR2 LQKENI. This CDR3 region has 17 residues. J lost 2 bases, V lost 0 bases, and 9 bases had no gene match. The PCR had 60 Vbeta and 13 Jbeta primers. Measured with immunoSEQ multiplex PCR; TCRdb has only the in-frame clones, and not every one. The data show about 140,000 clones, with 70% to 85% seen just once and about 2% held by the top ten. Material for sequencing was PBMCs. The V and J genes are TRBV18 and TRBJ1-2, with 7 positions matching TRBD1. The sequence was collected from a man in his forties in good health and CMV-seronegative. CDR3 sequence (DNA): TGTGCCAGCTCACCACCAAACACTCCACAGGGGAACTATGGCTACACCTTC. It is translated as CASSPPNTPQGNYGYTF.